Each of the 22 T cell receptor beta chains below was sequenced from the same sample in a study of T cell responses to AZD1222 COVID-19 vaccine. Some clones are missing from TCRdb's copy, which holds only in-frame ones; the method was immunoSEQ multiplex PCR. The repertoire holds around 160,000 clones, with about 88% as singletons. This specimen consisted of peripheral blood, obtained on day 0 of AZD1222 vaccination. The origin of the receptors is an adult in good health.

The chain combines TRBV6-5 with TRBJ1-5; D gene ambiguous. CDR3 length: 14 amino acids. CDR1 is MNHEY, CDR2 SVGAGI, per germline. The V end was cut by 3 bases, the J end by 1 base, with 7 bases between. The CDR3 reads CASSYLGSNQPQHF. CDR3 DNA sequence: TGTGCCAGCAGTTATTTGGGGAGCAATCAGCCCCAGCATTTT.

The rearrangement links TRBV11-2 to TRBJ1-2; 10 bases line up with TRBD1. V shed 5 bases and J 3 bases; nucleotides not matched to a gene: 9. The CDR3 is made up of 16 amino acids. Germline V gives CDR1 SGHAT, CDR2 FQNNGV. CDR3 in amino acids: CASSRRAGQGDYGYTF. The DNA for the CDR3 is TGTGCCAGCAGCCGTCGAGCCGGACAGGGGGACTATGGCTACACCTTC.

This clone was recorded once. This chain links TRBV10-2 with TRBJ2-2; D may be TRBD1 or TRBD2 (5 bases each). The V gene's germline CDR1 is WSHSY and CDR2 SAAADI. The CDR3 contains 13 residues. Trimming left V 9 bases short and J 7 bases short, with 15 bases between. The CDR3 sequence: CASTGLLGGELFF. The CDR3 region has the DNA TGCGCCAGTACGGGGCTTCTCGGCGGGGAGCTGTTTTTT.

The chain has TRBV13 and TRBJ2-5, with TRBD1 identical over 10 bases. The CDR3 is made up of 16 amino acids. With V trimmed by 5 bases and J by 5 bases, 11 bases remained unmatched. In germline, CDR1 is PRHDT, CDR2 FYEKMQ (reference sequence). CDR3 DNA sequence: TGTGCCAGCAGCGGACAACCGTGGGACAGGGGTGAGACCCAGTACTTC. This translates into CASSGQPWDRGETQYF.

The V gene is TRBV7-2, the J gene TRBJ2-5; 12 bases align to TRBD2. The CDR3 is 14 amino acids. Germline V gene sequence: CDR1 SGHTA, CDR2 FQGNSA. Trimming cost V 6 bases and J 3 bases; bases outside gene matches: 2. Here the CDR3 reads CASRRTSGKETQYF. In DNA form, the CDR3 reads TGTGCCAGCAGGCGGACTAGCGGGAAAGAGACCCAGTACTTC. The full variable domain, completed using reference TRBV7-2 and TRBJ2-5, is GAGVSQSPSNKVTEKGKDVELRCDPISGHTALYWYRQSLGQGLEFLIYFQGNSAPDKSGLPSDRFSAERTGGSVSTLTIQRTQQEDSAVYLCASRRTSGKETQYFGPGTRLLVL.

The chain uses TRBV7-3 and TRBJ2-2; 10 bases match TRBD2. The CDR3 is made up of 18 amino acids. The V segment lost 8 bases and the J segment 1 base; nucleotides outside the gene matches: 13. In germline, CDR1 is SGHTA, CDR2 FQGTGA. CDR3 bases: TGTGCCAGCTCCCGGACAGCGGGAGGGCCTTTGAACACCGGGGAGCTGTTTTTT. This gives the protein CASSRTAGGPLNTGELFF.

The V gene is TRBV4-2, the J gene TRBJ2-7; D possibly uses TRBD1 or TRBD2 (5 bases each). The CDR3 runs to 15 residues. Germline loops: CDR1 LGHNA, CDR2 YNFKEQ. The V end lost 1 base, the J end lost 5 bases, and 15 bases lay between the germline ends. CDR3 loop: CASSQGGTGSDEQYF. The CDR3 nucleotides read TGTGCCAGCAGCCAAGGGGGGACGGGGTCGGACGAGCAGTACTTC.

The CDR3 DNA reads as TGCAGTGCTAGTGAGGGTAGCAATCAGCCCCAGCATTTT. It encodes CSASEGSNQPQHF. The chain recombines TRBV20-1 with TRBJ1-5; D not resolved. The V gene's germline CDR1 is DFQATT and CDR2 SNEGSKA (reference sequence). V lost 3 bases to trimming and J lost 0 bases, with 6 bases between them. The CDR3 spans 13 residues.

This chain links TRBV9 with TRBJ1-6, with 7 bases matching TRBD1. This CDR3 has 14 residues. CDR1 and CDR2 (germline): SGDLS, YYNGEE. Trimming cost V 4 bases and J 6 bases; bases outside gene matches: 4. CDR3 nucleotides: TGTGCCAGCAGCAAGGGACAGCTTAATTCACCCCTCCACTTT. Translated, it gives CASSKGQLNSPLHF.

This clone occurred once. The V gene is TRBV14, the J gene TRBJ1-1, with no clear D. The CDR3 extends over 13 amino acids. V lost 5 bases, J lost 0 bases, and 7 bases lay in between. Germline lookup yields CDR1 SGHDN and CDR2 FVKESK. CDR3 sequence (DNA): TGTGCCAGCAGCGCCTTTATGAACACTGAAGCTTTCTTT. Translated: CASSAFMNTEAFF.

The sample holds one count of this clone. The V gene is TRBV30, the J gene TRBJ1-1; 8 bases map to TRBD1. This CDR3 contains 14 residues. Germline V lookup: CDR1 GTSNPN, CDR2 SVGIG (reference sequence). J was trimmed by 0 bases and V by 5 bases; bases with no gene match: 5. Written as DNA, the CDR3 is TGTGCCTGGCTGCGACAGGGGTTGAACACTGAAGCTTTCTTT. It codes for CAWLRQGLNTEAFF. Filled out from reference TRBV30 and TRBJ1-1, the complete variable domain reads SQTIHQWPATLVQPVGSPLSLECTVEGTSNPNLYWYRQAAGRGLQLLFYSVGIGQISSEVPQNLSASRPQDRQFILSSKKLLLSDSGFYLCAWLRQGLNTEAFFGQGTRLTVV.

This sequence joins TRBV5-1 and TRBJ1-3, with a weak D call TRBD1 (6 bases). The CDR3 has 17 amino acids. Germline loops: CDR1 SGHRS, CDR2 YFSETQ. Trimming left V 4 bases short and J 0 bases short, with 17 bases between. CDR3 coding DNA: TGCGCCAGCAGCCTTGGTTCGACAGGTCCCTCTGGAAACACCATATATTTT. It encodes CASSLGSTGPSGNTIYF. Full variable domain (missing parts from reference TRBV5-1 and TRBJ1-3): KAGVTQTPRYLIKTRGQQVTLSCSPISGHRSVSWYQQTPGQGLQFLFEYFSETQRNKGNFPGRFSGRQFSNSRSEMNVSTLELGDSALYLCASSLGSTGPSGNTIYFGEGSWLTVV.

The chain has TRBV27 and TRBJ2-7; D unclear. This CDR3 region has 12 residues. V lost 5 bases, J lost 3 bases, and 8 bases lay in between. The germline gives CDR1 MNHEY, CDR2 SMNVEV (reference sequence). In DNA form, the CDR3 reads TGTGCCAGCAGTGATTTCGGCTACGAGCAGTACTTC. It yields the protein CASSDFGYEQYF.

This chain joins TRBV7-2 and TRBJ1-3; D gene unclear. This CDR3 region has 15 residues. Germline V gene lookup returns CDR1 SGHTA and CDR2 FQGNSA. The ends were cut back, 1 base at V and 0 bases at J, with 7 bases in the middle. CDR3 DNA: TGTGCCAGCAGCTTAGGGGTCTCCTCTGGAAACACCATATATTTT. As protein: CASSLGVSSGNTIYF.

The gene calls are TRBV15 and TRBJ1-3; 7 bases are shared with TRBD1. Germline V gene data show CDR1 as LNHNV and CDR2 as YYDKDF (reference sequence). The CDR3 loop spans 16 amino acids. V lost 3 bases, J lost 0 bases, and 5 bases stayed unmatched. Here the CDR3 DNA reads TGTGCCACCAGCAGCCAACAGGGGAACTCTGGAAACACCATATATTTT. Translating gives CATSSQQGNSGNTIYF.

This clone was recorded at least ten times. The gene calls are TRBV5-6 and TRBJ2-3, with D unresolved. The V gene lost 8 bases and the J gene lost 1 base, with 14 bases spanning the gap. The germline V gene encodes CDR1 SGHDT and CDR2 YYEEEE. CDR3 length: 14 residues. CDR3 amino acids: CASSRAVGTDTQYF. In nucleotides, the CDR3 is TGTGCCAGTAGTCGAGCAGTTGGCACAGATACGCAGTATTTT.

The V call is TRBV6-2 or TRBV6-3, the J call TRBJ1-5; no clear D. Germline CDR1 is MNHEY and CDR2 is SVGEGT. This CDR3 comprises 16 residues. V was cut by 7 bases and J by 0 bases, with 16 bases left in between. The CDR3 is CASTPGPQYSNQPQHF. In nucleotides, the CDR3 is TGTGCCAGCACCCCCGGGCCTCAATATAGCAATCAGCCCCAGCATTTT.

This chain links TRBV6-5 with TRBJ1-2, with TRBD1 matching over 10 bases. With V trimmed by 8 bases and J by 0 bases, 3 bases remained unmatched. The length of the CDR3 is 14 residues. Germline lookup yields CDR1 MNHEY and CDR2 SVGAGI. DNA for the CDR3: TGTGCCAGCTCTGGACAGGGGGCTAACTATGGCTACACCTTC. Amino acid sequence: CASSGQGANYGYTF.

V gene TRBV4-2 combines with J gene TRBJ1-2; no clear D gene. Trimming removed 2 bases from V and 3 bases from J, with 7 bases in between. The CDR3 totals 13 residues. Germline CDR1 is LGHNA and CDR2 is YNFKEQ. The CDR3 region has the DNA TGTGCCAGCAGCCAATCGCGGGACTATGGCTACACCTTC. Translation: CASSQSRDYGYTF.

The J gene is TRBJ2-6, the V gene TRBV19, with D tentatively TRBD2 (5 bases). V was pared by 6 bases and J by 1 base, with 7 bases between. Germline CDR1 is LNHDA and CDR2 is SQIVND (reference sequence). The CDR3 consists of 14 residues. Written as DNA, the CDR3 is TGTGCCAGTAGAGGGAGTTCTGGGGCCAACGTCCTGACTTTC. This translates into CASRGSSGANVLTF.

The chain links TRBV11-1 to TRBJ2-1; D remains unclear. Trimming cost V 5 bases and J 8 bases, with 13 bases left between them. The V gene's germline CDR1 is SGHAT and CDR2 FQDESV (reference sequence). The CDR3 is 13 amino acids. The CDR3 nucleotides read TGTGCCAGCAGCCCTACAACCCCGGATGAGCAGTTCTTC. This codes for CASSPTTPDEQFF. Full variable domain (remainder filled in from reference TRBV11-1 and TRBJ2-1): EAEVAQSPRYKITEKSQAVAFWCDPISGHATLYWYRQILGQGPELLVQFQDESVVDDSQLPKDRFSAERLKGVDSTLKIQPAELGDSAMYLCASSPTTPDEQFFGPGTRLTVL.

CDR3 loop: CSVDYGYTF. The CDR3 DNA reads TGCAGCGTTGACTATGGCTACACCTTC. The rearrangement uses TRBV29-1 and TRBJ1-2, with no clear D. This CDR3 comprises 9 residues. Germline V gene sequence: CDR1 SQVTM, CDR2 ANQGSEA. V lost 3 bases, J lost 4 bases, and 0 bases lay in between.